Presented here are 15 T cell receptor beta chains from one specimen sequenced in a study of beta chain features in type 1 diabetes. The entirety of the isolated RNA underwent reverse transcription, so expressed TCRB transcripts were sequenced. Method: immunoSEQ multiplex PCR; TCRdb's copy keeps in-frame clones and lacks some. This sample has 300,000 to 400,000 clones, with 8% found just once. Sequenced material: central memory CD4+ T cells from blood. Every receptor here comes from a young woman in good health.

The gene calls are TRBV6-5 and TRBJ2-3; no reliable D call. Germline CDR1 reads MNHEY; CDR2 reads SVGAGI. V lost 6 bases and J 6 bases, leaving 10 bases between the germline ends. CDR3 size: 12 residues. Here the CDR3 reads CASSPNGDTQYF. In DNA, the CDR3 is TGTGCCAGCAGCCCTAACGGCGATACGCAGTATTTT.

J is TRBJ1-2 and V is TRBV5-6, with D uncertain. From germline, CDR1 is SGHDT and CDR2 YYEEEE. The CDR3 is 15 amino acids. The V and J ends lost 1 base and 5 bases respectively, with 15 bases between them. The CDR3 coding sequence is TGTGCCAGCAGCTTGTGGGTCGGCGTGGGATATGGCTACACCTTC. Its translation: CASSLWVGVGYGYTF.

This clone showed up many times. The J gene is TRBJ1-4, the V gene TRBV28; D not certain. V gave up 6 bases and J gave up 3 bases, with 17 bases separating them. Germline V CDR1 and CDR2: MDHEN, SYDVKM. The CDR3 contains 16 residues. The CDR3 reads CASRYGRPAANEKLFF. In DNA form, the CDR3 reads TGTGCCAGCAGATATGGACGGCCCGCAGCTAATGAAAAACTGTTTTTT.

V and J are TRBV7-9 and TRBJ2-3, with TRBD1 matching 7 bases. The V segment lost 5 bases and the J segment 4 bases; nucleotides outside the gene matches: 6. Germline V gene data show CDR1 as SEHNR and CDR2 as FQNEAQ (reference sequence). The CDR3 extends over 14 amino acids. The CDR3 DNA reads as TGTGCCAGCAGCGTCAACAGGGGTTCAGATACGCAGTATTTT. It encodes CASSVNRGSDTQYF. Full variable domain (remainder filled in from reference TRBV7-9 and TRBJ2-3): DTGVSQNPRHKITKRGQNVTFRCDPISEHNRLYWYRQTLGQGPEFLTYFQNEAQLEKSRLLSDRFSAERPKGSFSTLEIQRTEQGDSAMYLCASSVNRGSDTQYFGPGTRLTVL.

This sequence joins TRBV7-9 and TRBJ2-3, with D unclear. The CDR3 is 15 amino acids. Looked up from germline, CDR1 is SEHNR and CDR2 is FQNEAQ (reference sequence). The V gene lost 2 bases and the J gene lost 0 bases, with 9 bases spanning the gap. The CDR3 coding sequence is TGTGCCAGCAGCTTAATGGCATTAAGCACAGATACGCAGTATTTT. Translated: CASSLMALSTDTQYF.

This clone was detected a few times. One end of the junction does not line up with germline, which may come from a read error. The chain uses TRBV15 and TRBJ2-7, with 7 bases matching TRBD2. This CDR3 has 13 amino acids. The germline V gene has CDR1 LNHNV and CDR2 YYDKDF (reference sequence). CDR3 nucleotides: TGTGCCACCAGCAGAGATCAGGGACTAATCCAAAACTTC. It translates to CATSRDQGLIQNF.

V gene TRBV7-9 combines with J gene TRBJ1-3; 8 nucleotides line up with TRBD1. V gave up 5 bases and J gave up 0 bases; unmatched junction bases: 6. The CDR3 sequence is 16 residues long. Germline lookup yields CDR1 SEHNR and CDR2 FQNEAQ (reference sequence). CDR3 sequence reads: CASSPGTGRSGNTIYF. The CDR3, as DNA: TGTGCCAGCAGCCCCGGGACAGGCCGCTCTGGAAACACCATATATTTT. The whole variable domain, remainder taken from reference TRBV7-9 and TRBJ1-3, is DTGVSQNPRHKITKRGQNVTFRCDPISEHNRLYWYRQTLGQGPEFLTYFQNEAQLEKSRLLSDRFSAERPKGSFSTLEIQRTEQGDSAMYLCASSPGTGRSGNTIYFGEGSWLTVV.

The chain has TRBV6-1 and TRBJ2-1; D may be TRBD2 (6 bases). The length of the CDR3 is 14 residues. V dropped 11 bases and J dropped 2 bases, with 16 bases sitting between them. Germline V lookup: CDR1 MNHNS, CDR2 SASEGT. The CDR3 coding sequence is TGTGCCGGAGGGAAGGACAATACCTACAATGAGCAGTTCTTC. It is translated as CAGGKDNTYNEQFF.

The V and J genes are TRBV7-2 and TRBJ2-1; D remains unclear. Trimming shortened V by 5 bases and J by 0 bases, and 11 bases separated the two germline ends. Looked up from germline, CDR1 is SGHTA and CDR2 is FQGNSA. The CDR3 runs to 15 residues. The CDR3 here is CASSLHLSSYNEQFF. The CDR3 DNA follows: TGTGCCAGCAGCCTGCACCTTAGCTCCTACAATGAGCAGTTCTTC.

This chain uses TRBV7-8 with TRBJ2-7, with D perhaps assigned TRBD1 or TRBD2 (5 bases each). Deletions cut 5 bases from V and 2 bases from J, with 13 bases between. CDR3 length equals 14 residues. Germline V gives CDR1 SGHVS, CDR2 FQNEAQ. The CDR3 spells CASSPSSRAYEQYF. For the CDR3, the DNA is TGTGCCAGCAGCCCGTCTAGCAGGGCCTACGAGCAGTACTTC.

This clone occurred many times. This sequence joins TRBV7-9 and TRBJ2-1; 7 nucleotides line up with TRBD1. Germline V lookup: CDR1 SEHNR, CDR2 FQNEAQ (reference sequence). This CDR3 is 14 amino acids long. J lost 5 bases, V lost 6 bases, and 7 bases had no gene match. The CDR3 loop reads CASSDRVGNNEQFF. The CDR3 DNA follows: TGTGCCAGCAGTGACAGGGTGGGAAACAATGAGCAGTTCTTC.

The chain couples TRBV10-3 to TRBJ2-5; a weak D match, TRBD2 (6 bases). Trimming left V 4 bases short and J 0 bases short, with 12 bases between. The CDR3 runs 15 residues. Germline V gene sequence: CDR1 ENHRY, CDR2 SYGVKD. This chain's CDR3 is CAISVGSGYQETQYF. The CDR3 nucleotides are TGTGCCATCAGTGTTGGCAGCGGGTACCAAGAGACCCAGTACTTC.

The chain couples TRBV5-1 to TRBJ2-5, with TRBD2 as a possible D gene (6 bases). CDR1 and CDR2 from the germline V gene are SGHRS and YFSETQ. The CDR3 runs to 15 residues. The germline V and J ends were trimmed by 3 bases and 3 bases, with 15 bases remaining between them. For the CDR3, the DNA is TGCGCCAGCAGCTCTAGGGAGGCCGGGAAAGAGACCCAGTACTTC. The encoded protein is CASSSREAGKETQYF. Looking up the rest from reference TRBV5-1 and TRBJ2-5 gives the full variable domain: KAGVTQTPRYLIKTRGQQVTLSCSPISGHRSVSWYQQTPGQGLQFLFEYFSETQRNKGNFPGRFSGRQFSNSRSEMNVSTLELGDSALYLCASSSREAGKETQYFGPGTRLLVL.

The chain links TRBV5-1 to TRBJ2-7; 8 bases map to TRBD1. In germline, CDR1 is SGHRS, CDR2 YFSETQ. The CDR3 consists of 15 residues. With V trimmed by 0 bases and J by 1 base, 3 bases remained unmatched. The CDR3 DNA follows: TGCGCCAGCAGCTTGGGGGACAGGCGGTCCTACGAGCAGTACTTC. It codes for CASSLGDRRSYEQYF.

This clone was found once. V gene TRBV27 combines with J gene TRBJ2-1; 12 bases match TRBD2. The germline V gene encodes CDR1 MNHEY and CDR2 SMNVEV (reference sequence). J lost 6 bases, V lost 1 base, and 7 bases had no gene match. This CDR3 region has 17 residues. The DNA for the CDR3 is TGTGCCAGCAGTTTATTTTCCGTGACTAGCGGGGGCAATGAGCAGTTCTTC. It codes for CASSLFSVTSGGNEQFF.